This T cell receptor (beta chain) was sequenced in a study of cytomegalovirus exposure and HLA in healthy donors (dated 2017 in TCRdb). In terms of the full investigation: In an earlier analysis of fewer than 750 of the donors, 250 to 300 Gb of sequence data and 90 million to 120 million unique TCR beta sequences from about 179 million T cells were reported. All discovery cohort repertoires had been generated using a single sequencing platform. To predict cytomegalovirus infection status, the study brought together high-throughput TCR immunosequencing, statistical association of individual TCRs with disease status, and machine learning. Using immunosequencing, the study profiled T cell repertoires from about 620 subjects and related those repertoires to cytomegalovirus serostatus. A later analysis re-examined previously published TCR beta repertoires from about 670 donors and added high-resolution HLA genotyping to investigate patterns of TCR occurrence. The number of donors typed differed by locus, with about 629-640 for A, B, C, DRB1 and DQB1, roughly 550 for DQA1, approximately 580 for DPA1, and 450 to 480 for DPB1. About 280 gigabases of sequencing data and around 80 million unique TCR sequences made up an early release that covered approximately 650 HLA-typed donors. An earlier analysis of 587 of the donors applied high-throughput TCR beta sequencing to assess whether each TCR beta V gene segment acted as functional or pseudogenic. The study was designed to test whether signatures of past pathogen exposure could be identified by cataloging public T cell receptors. Alongside the repertoire data, information on donor age, sex, ethnicity and CMV serostatus was compiled. Of the 300 to 450 genotyped donors, roughly 76% were placed in the genetic ancestry cluster associated with self-reported Caucasian donors. Rather than drawing on any new phenotypic data, the later analysis identified candidate immune exposures from TCR beta sequences and the way those sequences occurred across donors. HLA typing included class I and class II loci at four-digit resolution. Five DR-DQ haplotypes were treated as single units for association and clustering because of strong linkage in the cohort. Among 350 to 400 genotyped donors of the cohort, an average of 235,054 unique TCR beta nucleotide sequences were sequenced per donor, about a sixth of them non-productive. A later genetic analysis used genome-wide SNP genotypes for about three fifths of the 666 donors, treating that subset as a discovery cohort. A separate validation cohort of about 110 different subjects was used in addition to the roughly 700-subject first cohort.

Overall results and qualifications from the work: In a later analysis, about 16,000 TCR beta sequences were associated with specific HLA alleles at a false discovery rate of 0.05. The study listed 150 to 200 TCR beta chains as associated with cytomegalovirus. In a later analysis, several top co-occurrence clusters were reported to appear linked to parvovirus B19, influenza, CMV and Epstein-Barr virus. The authors suggested that the approach could potentially be generalized to other disease states and immunological phenotypes. According to a later genetic analysis, donors in an Asian-associated ancestry cluster had fewer N-insertions in productive TCRs than the approximately 690-donor mean. In a later analysis, the rate of TCR association differed among HLA loci, with DRB1 alleles having the most associated TCRs and HLA-C alleles having the fewest. The only immune exposure information available for the cohort was CMV serostatus. A later genetic analysis associated a missense DCLRE1C variant with V-gene and J-gene trimming of TCR beta chains, and an independent cohort replicated the association. A further reported finding was that TCR beta sequences accurately predicted the HLA-A and HLA-B alleles for most subjects in the first cohort. Because the 87-base-pair reads could not distinguish some IMGT-functional V segments, including TRBV6-2 and TRBV6-3, those segments were excluded. In a later analysis, HLA-associated TCR beta chains showed more clonal expansion and lower generation probabilities than non-associated chains that were equally common. When HLA alleles, especially DR and DQ, strongly co-occurred, TCR associations were difficult to assign to individual alleles. Most CMV-associated TCR beta chains appeared to be HLA-restricted in a later analysis, and the HLA associations seemed to be driven largely by CMV exposure. Linkage disequilibrium might explain the correlated functional status among segregating V segments, but an unknown experimental factor could not be ruled out. While some public TCRs were present in many individuals, most TCR sequences turned up only very rarely across donors. In vitro tests confirmed that a few of the cytomegalovirus-associated TCR beta chains recognize cytomegalovirus antigens. An earlier analysis of around 500 of the donors showed that most TCR beta V segments appeared in productive rearrangements either about 87% or about 30% of the time, which broadly matched IMGT annotations. Cytomegalovirus status was reported to be diagnosed by the classifier with high specificity and sensitivity in both the original and validation cohorts. Roughly uniform sequencing depth across donors was assumed in presence/absence analyses, although this assumption may not hold. The cohort was sequenced for TCR beta chains only, and without alpha or paired-chain data the features that could be detected were limited. The sequencing pipeline was judged likely to have produced a cluster of highly shared sequence variants as a technical artifact. HLA typing was unavailable for some donors at each locus, so association tests used only the typed subset. The earlier analysis of almost 600 of the donors excluded about 16 rarely observed V segments, including chromosome 9 orphons, because counts were too low.

The cohort consisted of approximately 670 healthy bone marrow donors. At the time of sampling, all cohort members were nominally healthy, though unrecorded immune exposures were likely present. The donor was CMV seronegative and was included in the group of a few hundred seronegative cohort members. Every donor gave a peripheral blood sample, and the peripheral blood mononuclear cells from that sample were used for TCR beta sequencing. Genomic DNA extraction from the blood cell samples was performed with the Qiagen DNeasy Blood Extraction Kit. Relative to germline, V is missing 4 bases and J is missing 5 bases, with 9 bases of the junction outside any gene match. The CDR3 spans 16 residues, from the cysteine through the phenylalanine. The kept DNA is CDR3 alone, 48 bases in frame from the first base. Regarding this clone: Its antigen remains undetermined. No much larger clone exists at a distance of one base, and base qualities are not known.

Library construction relied on the immunoSEQ multiplex PCR assay. For the multiplex PCR, a mixture combining 60 forward primers for TCR Vbeta segments and 13 reverse primers for TCR Jbeta segments was used. The CDR3 region of rearranged TCR beta genes was amplified from genomic DNA by a multiplex PCR assay. The Illumina HiSeq System was used to sequence the amplified TCR beta libraries as 87-base-pair reads. The authors' analysis ran thus. A later analysis tallied approximately 87 million unique TCR beta chains across the 700 or so repertoires, and approximately 9.9 million of those chains were shared by two or more donors. Raw reads were error-corrected and collapsed into unique sequences with a nearest-neighbor algorithm that merged closely related sequences to remove PCR and sequencing errors. V, D and J gene segments were assigned by aligning CDR3 sequences to IMGT reference sequences. For a sequence to be retained, at least a six-nucleotide match to both a V gene segment and a J gene segment was required. Rearrangements were called productive when the CDR3 lacked stop codons and stayed in frame with V and J; all others were non-productive. Following IMGT convention, CDR3 was defined as the stretch from the second conserved V-encoded cysteine up to the conserved J-encoded phenylalanine. Sequences without an unambiguous match to a single V gene segment were excluded from the earlier analysis of almost 600 of the donors. In an earlier analysis of several hundred of the donors, a V segment was called functional when productive rearrangements were above 56.7%, and segregating when the standard deviation between donors exceeded 5%. A statistical classification framework was built to diagnose cytomegalovirus status from the catalog of TCR beta chain sequences. In a later analysis, V and J genes were assigned by comparing TCR nucleotide sequences against IMGT/GENE-DB human TR gene sequences. A later analysis assigned CDR3 sequences and most-parsimonious VDJ recombination scenarios with the TCRdist pipeline. In a later analysis, every TCR beta chain was defined by the combination of its CDR3 amino acid sequence and its V-gene family, and reads without a unique V-gene family were dropped. To address suspected cross-contamination and a sequencing artifact, a later analysis removed under 600 highly shared, low-generation-probability nucleotide sequences. A later analysis calculated a clonal expansion index for each public chain from normalized within-repertoire ranks of inferred template counts. A later analysis computed generation probabilities with a VDJ recombination model fitted to out-of-frame rearrangements, and checked the results against IGoR. Hypergeometric tests were used in a later analysis to score TCR-TCR, TCR-HLA and TCR-CMV co-occurrence, with a repertoire-size bias correction applied to the TCR pairs. False discovery rates were estimated in a later analysis by permuting HLA or CMV assignments 20 times. In a later analysis, co-occurring TCRs were grouped with DBSCAN, and TCRdist sequence similarity was added when clustering was performed within HLA-allele-positive subsets. Repertoires with fewer than 30,000 or more than 120,000 public chains were left out of co-occurrence clustering, as were a handful of repertoires with anomalous nucleotide sharing. This is the immuneACCESS table as TCRdb keeps it, with only in-frame sequences that have V and J called. A part of the clones is gone; compared with another copy, unresolved V genes explain less than half, and the rest is unexplained. The D gene and trimming were derived from the DNA, and the V and J assignments and clone size from that table. The sample profile shows fewer than 110,000 clones; 60% to 80% of them were found once. The ten largest clones take up around 2.1% of the sample.

The chain was built from TRBV23-1 and TRBJ2-2, with 8 bases in between that match TRBD1. TRBV23-1 is an ORF for which the function is uncertain. This TCR was recovered from a man between 18 and 29 years old in good health and CMV-seronegative. The specimen was PBMCs. The encoded CDR3 is CASSRLDRDNTGELFF. The sequence in DNA is TGCGCCAGCAGTCGATTGGACAGGGACAATACCGGGGAGCTGTTTTTT.